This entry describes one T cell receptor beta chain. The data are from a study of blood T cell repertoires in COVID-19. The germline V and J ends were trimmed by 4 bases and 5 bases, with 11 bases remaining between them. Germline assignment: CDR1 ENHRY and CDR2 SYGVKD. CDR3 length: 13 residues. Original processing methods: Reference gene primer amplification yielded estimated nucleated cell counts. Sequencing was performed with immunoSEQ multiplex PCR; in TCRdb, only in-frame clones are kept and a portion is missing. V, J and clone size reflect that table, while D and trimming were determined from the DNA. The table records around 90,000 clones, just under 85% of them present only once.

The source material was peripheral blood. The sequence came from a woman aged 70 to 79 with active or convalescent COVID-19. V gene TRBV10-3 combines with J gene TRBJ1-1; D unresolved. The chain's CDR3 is CAISVTGRTEAFF. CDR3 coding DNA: TGTGCCATCAGTGTAACCGGGAGGACTGAAGCTTTCTTT.